Each of the 21 T cell receptor beta chains below was sequenced from the same sample in a study of cytomegalovirus exposure and HLA in healthy donors. PCR was performed using 60 Vbeta and 13 Jbeta primers. This table comes from immunoSEQ multiplex PCR, and its TCRdb copy is limited to in-frame clones, with some not included. The sample records 120,000 or so clones, roughly 76% being singletons. What was sequenced was PBMCs. The receptors were sampled from a woman in her forties or fifties in good health and CMV-seronegative.

V and J are TRBV6-5 and TRBJ2-5; 9 bases align to TRBD1. Germline lookup yields CDR1 MNHEY and CDR2 SVGAGI. CDR3 length equals 14 residues. J was trimmed by 6 bases and V by 5 bases; bases with no gene match: 7. The CDR3 DNA follows: TGTGCCAGCAGTCCCACAGGGGGCGGGAAGACCCAGTACTTC. It codes for CASSPTGGGKTQYF.

J is TRBJ2-3 and V is TRBV5-1, with 9 bases aligning to TRBD1. The junction had 12 bases not matched to a gene; V was cut back by 4 bases and J by 0 bases. CDR1 is SGHRS and CDR2 is YFSETQ in the germline V gene. The CDR3 contains 18 residues. CDR3 in amino acids: CASSIDRGMAGSTDTQYF. The CDR3 DNA is TGCGCCAGCAGCATCGACAGGGGGATGGCGGGTAGCACAGATACGCAGTATTTT. Based on the CDR3 plus reference TRBV5-1 and TRBJ2-3, the full variable domain is KAGVTQTPRYLIKTRGQQVTLSCSPISGHRSVSWYQQTPGQGLQFLFEYFSETQRNKGNFPGRFSGRQFSNSRSEMNVSTLELGDSALYLCASSIDRGMAGSTDTQYFGPGTRLTVL.

This chain joins TRBV10-3 and TRBJ2-5; 7 bases agree with TRBD2. The CDR3 is 14 residues long. CDR1 and CDR2 from the germline V gene are ENHRY and SYGVKD. The ends lost 6 bases at V and 4 bases at J; junction bases unmatched: 8. CDR3 nucleotide sequence: TGTGCCATCAGAGGGGCAGGGAGGGGAGAGACCCAGTACTTC. Its protein product is CAIRGAGRGETQYF.

The chain is built from TRBV12-5 and TRBJ1-2; TRBD1 matches at 9 bases. V was clipped by 2 bases and J by 8 bases; unmatched bases: 3. In germline, CDR1 is LGHNT, CDR2 FRNRAP. This CDR3 has 13 residues. DNA for the CDR3: TGTGCTAGTGGTTTGTGGGACAGGGACGGCTACACCTTC. Translated: CASGLWDRDGYTF.

The CDR3: CASSYSSSGTDTQYF. CDR3 nucleotides: TGTGCCAGCAGTTACTCGTCTAGCGGGACAGATACGCAGTATTTT. This chain connects TRBV6-5 to TRBJ2-3; TRBD2 agrees at 8 bases. The CDR3 is made up of 15 amino acids. Germline V gives CDR1 MNHEY, CDR2 SVGAGI. V dropped 0 bases and J dropped 3; count of bases not matched to a gene: 2.

The chain links TRBV7-2 to TRBJ2-1; a possible D gene is TRBD2 (6 bases). The germline gives CDR1 SGHTA, CDR2 FQGNSA. V lost 8 bases to trimming and J lost 0 bases, with 11 bases between them. The CDR3 consists of 14 residues. The CDR3 reads CASRRESSYNEQFF. The CDR3 DNA follows: TGTGCCAGCCGACGGGAGAGCTCCTACAATGAGCAGTTCTTC.

This chain joins TRBV14 and TRBJ1-2; D gene ambiguous. This CDR3 is 17 amino acids long. Trimming removed 0 bases from V and 7 bases from J, with 21 bases in between. In germline, CDR1 is SGHDN, CDR2 FVKESK. The CDR3, as DNA: TGTGCCAGCAGCCAAGAAGGTGGAGGCGTCGTAGGTTCTGGCTACACCTTC. Amino acids: CASSQEGGGVVGSGYTF.

This clone has only one observation. The J gene is TRBJ2-7, the V gene TRBV28; 8 bases are shared with TRBD1. With V trimmed by 8 bases and J by 5 bases, 5 bases remained unmatched. From germline, CDR1 is MDHEN and CDR2 SYDVKM. This CDR3 comprises 12 residues. CDR3 protein: CASQDRDHEQYF. Written as DNA, the CDR3 is TGTGCCAGCCAGGACAGGGACCACGAGCAGTACTTC.

V and J are TRBV28 and TRBJ2-1; the match to TRBD1 covers 8 bases. V trimming: 2 bases; J trimming: 7 bases; junction bases outside the gene matches: 7. The germline V gene has CDR1 MDHEN and CDR2 SYDVKM. The CDR3 extends over 15 amino acids. The CDR3 DNA reads as TGTGCCAGCAGTTTAGGCAGGGGGCTTTGGAATGAGCAGTTCTTC. This gives the protein CASSLGRGLWNEQFF.

Concerning this clone: One junction end does not reproduce the germline sequence, and a read error may be involved. The CDR3 coding sequence is TGTTCCAGCAGCTTCCCACTTCGGGACAGAAACACAGATACGCAGTATTTT. Amino acid sequence: CSSSFPLRDRNTDTQYF. The V call is TRBV7-9, the J call TRBJ2-3, with TRBD1 matching 7 bases. CDR1 is SEHNR and CDR2 is FQNEAQ in the germline V gene (reference sequence). There are 17 residues in the CDR3.

This clone was detected only once. V gene TRBV19 combines with J gene TRBJ2-3; 10 nucleotides align to TRBD2. V lost 1 base to trimming and J lost 6 bases; unmatched junction nucleotides: 7. The germline CDR1 and CDR2 sequences are LNHDA and SQIVND (reference sequence). The CDR3 consists of 16 residues. DNA for the CDR3: TGTGCCAGTAGTATAGTAAGCGGGAGGGCCACGGATACGCAGTATTTT. It codes for CASSIVSGRATDTQYF. Full variable domain (missing parts from reference TRBV19 and TRBJ2-3): DGGITQSPKYLFRKEGQNVTLSCEQNLNHDAMYWYRQDPGQGLRLIYYSQIVNDFQKGDIAEGYSVSREKKESFPLTVTSAQKNPTAFYLCASSIVSGRATDTQYFGPGTRLTVL.

The gene calls are TRBV5-4 and TRBJ2-2, with D unresolved. Germline V CDR1 and CDR2: SGHNT, YYREEE (reference sequence). The V end lost 6 bases, the J end lost 0 bases, and 3 bases lay between the germline ends. This CDR3 is built from 12 residues. The DNA of the CDR3 is TGTGCCAGCATAACGAACACCGGGGAGCTGTTTTTT. Its protein is CASITNTGELFF.

The sample holds a few counts of this clone. This chain connects TRBV29-1 to TRBJ2-1; perhaps TRBD2 as D (6 bases). Trimming shortened V by 7 bases and J by 0 bases, and 13 bases separated the two germline ends. The CDR3 spans 14 residues. Germline-derived CDR1 and CDR2 are SQVTM and ANQGSEA. The CDR3 region is CSGAEGSSYNEQFF. The CDR3 DNA sequence: TGCAGCGGTGCGGAGGGAAGCTCCTACAATGAGCAGTTCTTC.

The chain joins TRBV19 to TRBJ2-7; 7 bases agree with TRBD2. The germline V gene encodes CDR1 LNHDA and CDR2 SQIVND (reference sequence). The CDR3 totals 13 residues. V lost 10 bases to trimming and J lost 0 bases; unmatched junction nucleotides: 6. In nucleotides, the CDR3 is TGTGCCACGGGGAGGGGTAGCTCCTACGAGCAGTACTTC. It is translated as CATGRGSSYEQYF.

This chain uses TRBV10-2 with TRBJ1-1; TRBD1 agrees at 7 bases. The V and J ends lost 4 bases and 0 bases, in that order; junction bases with no gene match: 5. CDR3 size: 15 residues. CDR1 and CDR2 from the germline V gene are WSHSY and SAAADI. In DNA form, the CDR3 reads TGCGCCAGCAGTGCCACAGGGGACATGAACACTGAAGCTTTCTTT. Its protein product is CASSATGDMNTEAFF.

The chain uses TRBV19 and TRBJ2-5; D possibly corresponds to TRBD2 (6 bases). V was cut by 4 bases and J by 1 base, with 10 bases left in between. This CDR3 spans 14 amino acids. CDR1 is LNHDA and CDR2 is SQIVND in the germline V gene (reference sequence). The CDR3 DNA follows: TGTGCCAGTAGTACTCTAGCGAGCCAAGAGACCCAGTACTTC. Its protein product is CASSTLASQETQYF. Together with reference TRBV19 and TRBJ2-5, the CDR3 gives the full variable domain: DGGITQSPKYLFRKEGQNVTLSCEQNLNHDAMYWYRQDPGQGLRLIYYSQIVNDFQKGDIAEGYSVSREKKESFPLTVTSAQKNPTAFYLCASSTLASQETQYFGPGTRLLVL.

This chain joins TRBV21-1 and TRBJ2-1; the DNA was not used to check the table's D call, TRBD2. TRBV21-1 is a pseudogene locus. The CDR3 covers 15 residues. The CDR3 protein is CASSKKRRTSFEQFF. For the CDR3, the DNA is TGTGCCAGCAGCAAAAAGAGGCGGACTTCTTTTGAGCAGTTCTTC.

The chain employs TRBV7-2 and TRBJ2-4; D unclear. The CDR3 covers 13 residues. Trimming took 3 bases from V and 5 from J, leaving 8 bases between them. CDR1 and CDR2 from the germline V gene are SGHTA and FQGNSA. This chain's CDR3 is CASSFPGENIQYF. The CDR3 DNA follows: TGTGCCAGCAGCTTTCCCGGAGAAAACATTCAGTACTTC.

V and J are TRBV5-1 and TRBJ2-2; D is ambiguous. Looked up from germline, CDR1 is SGHRS and CDR2 is YFSETQ. The CDR3 has 14 amino acids. The germline V and J ends were trimmed by 4 bases and 3 bases, with 10 bases remaining between them. In DNA form, the CDR3 reads TGCGCCAGCAGCCTGTCTCAGGACACCGGGGAGCTGTTTTTT. Residues: CASSLSQDTGELFF.

The chain joins TRBV10-3 to TRBJ2-2, with D maybe TRBD2 (6 bases). V lost 5 bases and J lost 7, with 8 bases in between. The germline V gene encodes CDR1 ENHRY and CDR2 SYGVKD. The length of the CDR3 is 12 residues. CDR3 loop: CAISMEGGELFF. CDR3 bases: TGTGCCATCAGTATGGAGGGCGGGGAGCTGTTTTTT.

V and J are TRBV5-6 and TRBJ2-3; D gene ambiguous. This CDR3 spans 12 amino acids. Germline values: CDR1 SGHDT, CDR2 YYEEEE. V was trimmed by 3 bases and J by 2 bases, leaving 4 bases between them. CDR3 protein: CASSSYTDTQYF. CDR3 DNA: TGTGCCAGCAGCTCGTACACAGATACGCAGTATTTT.